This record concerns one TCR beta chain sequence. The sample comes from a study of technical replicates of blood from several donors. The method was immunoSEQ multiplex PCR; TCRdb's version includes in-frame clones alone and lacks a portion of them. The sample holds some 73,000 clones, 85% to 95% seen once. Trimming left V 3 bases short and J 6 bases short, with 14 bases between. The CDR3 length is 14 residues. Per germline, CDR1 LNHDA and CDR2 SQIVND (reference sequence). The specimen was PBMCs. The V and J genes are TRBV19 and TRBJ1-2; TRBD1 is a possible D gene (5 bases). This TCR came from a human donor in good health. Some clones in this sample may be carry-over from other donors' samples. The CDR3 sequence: CASSISRDGHGYTF. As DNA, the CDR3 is TGTGCCAGTAGTATTAGCAGGGATGGCCATGGCTACACCTTC.